The 2 T cell receptor beta chains listed next were all sequenced from one sample in a study of blood T cell repertoires in COVID-19. This table comes from immunoSEQ multiplex PCR, and its TCRdb copy is limited to in-frame clones, with some not included. Here the sample spans approximately 220,000 clones, under 90% being singletons. Sequencing was done on a sample of PBMCs or T cells enriched from blood (not recorded which). All receptors derive from a woman aged 40 to 50 who had been exposed to COVID-19.

The chain joins TRBV28 to TRBJ1-2, with TRBD1 matching over 7 bases. Germline V gives CDR1 MDHEN, CDR2 SYDVKM. The CDR3 has 15 residues. The junction had 10 bases not matched to a gene; V was cut back by 3 bases and J by 6 bases. CDR3 sequence reads: CASSFSGTVLNGYTF. DNA for the CDR3: TGTGCCAGCAGTTTTTCCGGGACAGTACTAAATGGCTACACCTTC.

The J gene is TRBJ1-2, the V gene TRBV29-1; perhaps TRBD1 as D (6 bases). Germline V gene sequence: CDR1 SQVTM, CDR2 ANQGSEA. This CDR3 is 13 amino acids long. Deletions cut 3 bases from V and 7 bases from J, with 15 bases between. The CDR3, as DNA: TGCAGCGTTGATATGGCAGGGGAGAGTGGCTACACCTTC. The encoded protein is CSVDMAGESGYTF.